One sample yielded the 30 T cell receptor beta chains listed below, sequenced in a study of shared clonotypes between healthy human individuals. Produced via immunoSEQ multiplex PCR; TCRdb's table is partial and in-frame only. The sample yields fewer than 600,000 clones, around 79% seen once. The sequenced sample was PBMCs. The receptors were gathered from a woman in her forties in good health. Some clones in this sample may be carry-over from other donors' samples.

CDR3 sequence reads: CASSPAVAGYNEQFF. CDR3 DNA sequence: TGTGCCAGCTCACCAGCAGTAGCGGGTTACAATGAGCAGTTCTTC. The rearrangement links TRBV18 to TRBJ2-1; 7 positions match TRBD2. Per the germline V gene, CDR1 is KGHSH and CDR2 is LQKENI. The CDR3 covers 15 residues. V lost 2 bases and J lost 4; bases outside the gene matches: 5.

This chain connects TRBV9 to TRBJ2-6, with D perhaps matching TRBD1 (5 bases). Germline loops: CDR1 SGDLS, CDR2 YYNGEE. The V end lost 3 bases, the J end lost 0 bases, and 10 bases lay between the germline ends. This CDR3 has 16 residues. CDR3 in amino acids: CASSADSGSGANVLTF. In DNA form, the CDR3 reads TGTGCCAGCAGCGCCGACAGTGGCTCTGGGGCCAACGTCCTGACTTTC.

This clone came up a few times. Written as DNA, the CDR3 is TGTGCCAGCGGGCCCGATAAAAACATTCAGTACTTC. This translates into CASGPDKNIQYF. The chain uses TRBV7-8 and TRBJ2-4; D is unclear. CDR3 size: 12 residues. Germline CDR1 reads SGHVS; CDR2 reads FQNEAQ. The ends were cut back, 8 bases at V and 4 bases at J, with 9 bases in the middle.

The table lists this clone with a count of one. The chain joins TRBV5-1 to TRBJ2-1; possibly TRBD1 for D (7 bases). V lost 4 bases and J lost 4, with 15 bases in between. The germline gives CDR1 SGHRS, CDR2 YFSETQ. CDR3 length: 15 residues. The DNA of the CDR3 is TGCGCCAGCAGCATCCTGGAGGGGGCTTACAATGAGCAGTTCTTC. Translation: CASSILEGAYNEQFF. Filled out from reference TRBV5-1 and TRBJ2-1, the complete variable domain reads KAGVTQTPRYLIKTRGQQVTLSCSPISGHRSVSWYQQTPGQGLQFLFEYFSETQRNKGNFPGRFSGRQFSNSRSEMNVSTLELGDSALYLCASSILEGAYNEQFFGPGTRLTVL.

The V gene is TRBV13, the J gene TRBJ1-1, with D unresolved. With 5 bases removed from V and 1 base from J, the gap between germline ends came to 11 bases. The CDR3 sequence is 14 residues long. Per germline, CDR1 PRHDT and CDR2 FYEKMQ (reference sequence). Written as DNA, the CDR3 is TGTGCCAGCAGCCCTCCGTGGGGGAACACTGAAGCTTTCTTT. This translates into CASSPPWGNTEAFF.

The chain carries TRBV5-4 and TRBJ1-4, with TRBD1 matching over 7 bases. Looked up from germline, CDR1 is SGHNT and CDR2 is YYREEE (reference sequence). CDR3 length: 16 amino acids. The junction had 8 bases not matched to a gene; V was cut back by 3 bases and J by 3 bases. The CDR3 DNA is TGTGCCAGCAGCTCGATTGGGGACAGAGCTAATGAAAAACTGTTTTTT. It encodes CASSSIGDRANEKLFF.

The chain carries TRBV7-1 and TRBJ2-5, with 12 bases matching TRBD2. TRBV7-1 belongs to the ORF category, with a function that is uncertain. V trimming: 4 bases; J trimming: 5 bases; junction bases outside the gene matches: 5. CDR3 length: 15 amino acids. CDR3 DNA: TGTGCCAGCAGCTGGGAACTAGCGGGAGGTGAGACCCAGTACTTC. This translates into CASSWELAGGETQYF.

CDR3 coding DNA: TGTGCCAGCAGCCCGACTCTTAGCACAGATACGCAGTATTTT. This encodes CASSPTLSTDTQYF. This chain joins TRBV7-7 and TRBJ2-3; D gene ambiguous. V lost 5 bases and J 0 bases, leaving 9 bases between the germline ends. The CDR3 has 14 residues. The V gene's germline CDR1 is SSHAT and CDR2 FNYEAQ (reference sequence).

The chain employs TRBV6-5 and TRBJ1-1, with TRBD1 matching 9 bases. Germline V gene data show CDR1 as MNHEY and CDR2 as SVGAGI. The CDR3 spans 13 residues. V shed 6 bases, J shed 13 bases, and the junction held 12 bases outside the gene matches. The chain's CDR3 is CASRSIRQGGGFF. The CDR3 coding sequence is TGTGCCAGCAGGAGCATACGACAGGGGGGAGGTTTCTTT.

This sequence joins TRBV25-1 and TRBJ2-1; 12 bases line up with TRBD2. J was trimmed by 3 bases and V by 3 bases; bases with no gene match: 3. The CDR3 sequence is 16 residues long. From germline, CDR1 is MGHDK and CDR2 SYGVNS. The CDR3, as DNA: TGTGCCAGCAGTGATCGGACTAGCGGGGACTACAATGAGCAGTTCTTC. Translating gives CASSDRTSGDYNEQFF.

The rearrangement joins TRBV5-1 to TRBJ2-5; 8 bases are shared with TRBD1. V gave up 6 bases and J gave up 4 bases; unmatched junction bases: 8. The CDR3 contains 14 residues. Germline CDR1 reads SGHRS; CDR2 reads YFSETQ. The CDR3: CASTFGTGGETQYF. CDR3 bases: TGCGCCAGCACCTTTGGGACAGGTGGAGAGACCCAGTACTTC. Combining the CDR3 with reference TRBV5-1 and TRBJ2-5 gives the whole variable domain KAGVTQTPRYLIKTRGQQVTLSCSPISGHRSVSWYQQTPGQGLQFLFEYFSETQRNKGNFPGRFSGRQFSNSRSEMNVSTLELGDSALYLCASTFGTGGETQYFGPGTRLLVL.

The rearrangement joins TRBV4-2 to TRBJ1-4; D not resolved. The ends were cut back, 1 base at V and 5 bases at J, with 11 bases in the middle. This CDR3 region has 15 residues. Germline values: CDR1 LGHNA, CDR2 YNFKEQ. The CDR3 protein is CASSQAGRRNEKLFF. CDR3 nucleotides: TGTGCCAGCAGCCAAGCCGGCCGAAGGAATGAAAAACTGTTTTTT.

This clone was detected a few times. Other DNA sequences in this sample translate to the same CDR3. This rearrangement joins TRBV11-2 to TRBJ2-5, with D unresolved. The CDR3 is 13 amino acids. V lost 1 base and J lost 4, with 7 bases in between. Germline lookup yields CDR1 SGHAT and CDR2 FQNNGV. The CDR3 loop reads CASSLGVGETQYF. The CDR3, as DNA: TGTGCCAGCAGCTTAGGGGTTGGAGAGACCCAGTACTTC.

The CDR3 region is CASSLGQGMFYEQYF. The CDR3 bases are TGTGCCAGCTCACTGGGACAGGGGATGTTCTACGAGCAGTACTTC. This rearrangement joins TRBV18 to TRBJ2-7, with 10 bases matching TRBD1. With V trimmed by 4 bases and J by 3 bases, 6 bases remained unmatched. Germline V gene data show CDR1 as KGHSH and CDR2 as LQKENI. This CDR3 comprises 15 residues.

This chain joins TRBV9 and TRBJ2-1; TRBD2 aligns across 8 bases. The germline V gene encodes CDR1 SGDLS and CDR2 YYNGEE. The CDR3 is made up of 16 amino acids. With 3 bases clipped from V and 7 bases from J, the junction kept 12 bases outside the gene matches. In DNA form, the CDR3 reads TGTGCCAGCAGCGCGTCCGGGACTAGGTCCCCAAATGAGCAGTTCTTC. Its translation is CASSASGTRSPNEQFF.

This clone was counted a single time. The CDR3 region is CASSLDSGSVNEQFF. The CDR3 DNA reads TGCGCCAGCAGCTTGGATAGCGGGAGTGTTAATGAGCAGTTCTTC. The chain is built from TRBV5-1 and TRBJ2-1; 9 bases match TRBD2. The germline gives CDR1 SGHRS, CDR2 YFSETQ. V shed 0 bases, J shed 7 bases, and the junction held 5 bases outside the gene matches. The CDR3 covers 15 residues.

V usage is TRBV9 and J usage is TRBJ1-3, with TRBD1 as a possible D gene (6 bases). V lost 6 bases and J 0 bases, leaving 13 bases between the germline ends. The length of the CDR3 is 15 residues. Germline loops: CDR1 SGDLS, CDR2 YYNGEE. The CDR3 spells CASTPRGSSGNTIYF. The CDR3 DNA is TGTGCCAGCACCCCGAGGGGGAGCTCTGGAAACACCATATATTTT.

The rearrangement joins TRBV19 to TRBJ1-1, with 7 nucleotides matching TRBD1. After removal of 3 bases from V and 4 bases from J, the junction contained 8 bases not matched to a gene. In germline, CDR1 is LNHDA, CDR2 SQIVND (reference sequence). CDR3 size: 15 residues. The DNA for the CDR3 is TGTGCCAGTAGTATCCCCGGGACAGAGGCCACTGAAGCTTTCTTT. It translates to CASSIPGTEATEAFF. The variable domain in full, with the rest retrieved from reference TRBV19 and TRBJ1-1, is DGGITQSPKYLFRKEGQNVTLSCEQNLNHDAMYWYRQDPGQGLRLIYYSQIVNDFQKGDIAEGYSVSREKKESFPLTVTSAQKNPTAFYLCASSIPGTEATEAFFGQGTRLTVV.

The chain couples TRBV28 to TRBJ1-4; no clear D. CDR1 and CDR2 from the germline V gene are MDHEN and SYDVKM. This CDR3 region has 12 residues. V shed 3 bases and J shed 8 bases, with 7 bases lying between them. This CDR3 reads CASSLAREKLFF. CDR3 in DNA: TGTGCCAGCAGTTTGGCCAGAGAAAAACTGTTTTTT.

This rearrangement joins TRBV9 to TRBJ1-3; D uncertain. The CDR3 runs to 14 residues. Trimming took 0 bases from V and 0 from J, leaving 4 bases between them. The germline V gene encodes CDR1 SGDLS and CDR2 YYNGEE. CDR3 sequence (DNA): TGTGCCAGCAGCGTAGATTACTCTGGAAACACCATATATTTT. Protein product: CASSVDYSGNTIYF. The full variable domain, rest sourced from reference TRBV9 and TRBJ1-3, is DSGVTQTPKHLITATGQRVTLRCSPRSGDLSVYWYQQSLDQGLQFLIQYYNGEERAKGNILERFSAQQFPDLHSELNLSSLELGDSALYFCASSVDYSGNTIYFGEGSWLTVV.

V usage is TRBV9 and J usage is TRBJ2-1, with D tentatively TRBD1 or TRBD2 (6 bases each). The CDR3 covers 16 residues. Trimming left V 4 bases short and J 4 bases short, with 18 bases between. The germline V gene encodes CDR1 SGDLS and CDR2 YYNGEE. The CDR3 DNA follows: TGTGCCAGCAGCCCAGGAGGGGGGCTCACGTACAATGAGCAGTTCTTC. Protein sequence: CASSPGGGLTYNEQFF. Complete variable domain (other parts from reference TRBV9 and TRBJ2-1): DSGVTQTPKHLITATGQRVTLRCSPRSGDLSVYWYQQSLDQGLQFLIQYYNGEERAKGNILERFSAQQFPDLHSELNLSSLELGDSALYFCASSPGGGLTYNEQFFGPGTRLTVL.

This chain's CDR3 is CASRQGLLSSYEQYF. For the CDR3, the DNA is TGTGCCAGCAGACAAGGACTCCTTAGCTCCTACGAGCAGTACTTC. This rearrangement joins TRBV5-5 to TRBJ2-7, with D possibly TRBD2 on 5 matching bases. The V end lost 5 bases, the J end lost 0 bases, and 15 bases lay between the germline ends. CDR3 size: 15 residues. Germline CDR1 is SGHKS and CDR2 is YYEKEE (reference sequence).

The DNA of the CDR3 is TGTGCCAGCAGCTTGGCGGCAGGCAACTGGGGCACTGAAGCTTTCTTT. Translation gives CASSLAAGNWGTEAFF. The V gene is TRBV5-4, the J gene TRBJ1-1, with no clear D. The CDR3 covers 16 residues. Germline CDR1 and CDR2: SGHNT and YYREEE (reference sequence). Trimming removed 0 bases at V and 4 bases at J, with 16 bases between.

J is TRBJ2-2 and V is TRBV6-5; no reliable D call. Deletions cut 4 bases from V and 6 bases from J, with 15 bases between. The CDR3 runs to 15 residues. The germline CDR1 and CDR2 sequences are MNHEY and SVGAGI. The DNA of the CDR3 is TGTGCCAGCAGTTCCCTCGGAAAACGGGCCGGGGAGCTGTTTTTT. It encodes CASSSLGKRAGELFF.

The V and J genes are TRBV19 and TRBJ2-1, with 12 bases fitting TRBD2. The CDR3 totals 16 residues. V lost 5 bases, J lost 4 bases, and 6 bases stayed unmatched. Germline V CDR1 and CDR2: LNHDA, SQIVND (reference sequence). The CDR3 is CASSGTGTSGYNEQFF. The CDR3 nucleotides are TGTGCCAGTAGTGGGACAGGGACTAGCGGGTACAATGAGCAGTTCTTC.

The genes are TRBV11-2 and TRBJ2-1, with 9 positions matching TRBD2. This CDR3 spans 15 amino acids. With 5 bases clipped from V and 4 bases from J, the junction kept 6 bases outside the gene matches. Per germline, CDR1 SGHAT and CDR2 FQNNGV. For the CDR3, the DNA is TGTGCCAGCAGCACCCGACTAGCGGAGTACAATGAGCAGTTCTTC. It translates to CASSTRLAEYNEQFF. Full variable domain (outside the CDR3, taken from reference TRBV11-2 and TRBJ2-1): EAGVAQSPRYKIIEKRQSVAFWCNPISGHATLYWYQQILGQGPKLLIQFQNNGVVDDSQLPKDRFSAERLKGVDSTLKIQPAKLEDSAVYLCASSTRLAEYNEQFFGPGTRLTVL.

The genes are TRBV5-5 and TRBJ2-5; no firm D call. Germline loops: CDR1 SGHKS, CDR2 YYEKEE (reference sequence). The CDR3 is 12 residues long. Trimming stripped 0 bases from V and 5 bases from J, with 5 bases between. The CDR3 DNA is TGTGCCAGCAGCTTGGTCCCTGAGACCCAGTACTTC. It yields the protein CASSLVPETQYF.

The V gene is TRBV2, the J gene TRBJ2-7, with D perhaps TRBD1 (6 bases). CDR1 and CDR2 from the germline V gene are SNHLY and FYNNEI. The ends were cut back, 4 bases at V and 3 bases at J, with 13 bases in the middle. This CDR3 contains 14 residues. The chain's CDR3 is CASSVAGAGYEQYF. CDR3 sequence (DNA): TGTGCCAGCAGTGTGGCAGGGGCGGGCTACGAGCAGTACTTC.

J is TRBJ2-1 and V is TRBV6-5; D is perhaps TRBD1 (6 bases). The CDR3 has 14 amino acids. V lost 2 bases to trimming and J lost 3 bases, with 8 bases between them. The V gene's germline CDR1 is MNHEY and CDR2 SVGAGI. The CDR3 DNA sequence: TGTGCCAGCAGTTACACGACAGGCTACAATGAGCAGTTCTTC. Its translation: CASSYTTGYNEQFF.

J is TRBJ2-7 and V is TRBV2; possibly TRBD1 for D (7 bases). This CDR3 is 14 amino acids long. Germline CDR1 SNHLY, CDR2 FYNNEI. V was shortened by 4 bases and J by 6 bases, with 16 bases between the two germline ends. Written as DNA, the CDR3 is TGTGCCAGCAGTGTGGAGGGGGCCAAGTTCGAGCAGTACTTC. It codes for CASSVEGAKFEQYF. The whole variable domain, filled in from reference TRBV2 and TRBJ2-7, reads EPEVTQTPSHQVTQMGQEVILRCVPISNHLYFYWYRQILGQKVEFLVSFYNNEISEKSEIFDDQFSVERPDGSNFTLKIRSTKLEDSAMYFCASSVEGAKFEQYFGPGTRLTVT.